This T cell receptor beta chain came from a study of cytomegalovirus exposure and HLA in healthy donors (dated by TCRdb to 2016 to 2017). Some background on the complete study: An earlier analysis of roughly 570 of the donors reported 276 Gb of sequence data and 117 million unique TCR beta sequences obtained from about 170 million T cells. About 300 gigabases of sequencing data and approximately 91 million unique TCR sequences made up an early release that covered approximately 700 HLA-typed donors. Of the roughly 400 genotyped donors, approximately 81% were placed in the genetic ancestry cluster associated with self-reported Caucasian donors. The study was designed to test whether signatures of past pathogen exposure could be identified by cataloging public T cell receptors. The study profiled the T cell repertoires of under 700 subjects by immunosequencing and related them to cytomegalovirus serostatus. A separate validation cohort of about 110 different subjects was used in addition to the 666-subject first cohort. The study combined high-throughput TCR immunosequencing, statistical association of individual TCRs with disease status, and machine learning to predict cytomegalovirus infection status. In a later analysis, previously published TCR beta repertoires from 670 or so donors were re-analyzed and high-resolution HLA genotyping was added so that TCR occurrence patterns could be studied. In the later analysis, no new phenotypic data were used to find candidate immune exposures; instead, reliance was placed on TCR beta sequences and their occurrence across donors. An earlier analysis of some 500 of the donors applied high-throughput TCR beta sequencing to assess whether each TCR beta V gene segment acted as functional or pseudogenic. Donor age, sex, ethnicity and CMV serostatus were compiled alongside the repertoire data. In a later genetic analysis, genome-wide SNP genotypes for 398 of the 666 donors were used, and that subset was treated as a discovery cohort. Every repertoire in the discovery cohort had been generated on one and the same sequencing platform. Class I and class II HLA loci were covered by the typing at four-digit resolution. Typing coverage varied by locus: roughly 629-640 donors for A, B, C, DRB1 and DQB1; roughly 520 for DQA1; nearly 610 for DPA1; about 450 for DPB1. A handful of DR-DQ haplotypes were treated as single units for association and clustering because of strong linkage in the cohort. Among roughly 370 genotyped donors of the cohort, an average of about 240,000 unique TCR beta nucleotide sequences were sequenced per donor, roughly a sixth of them non-productive.

In total, 666 healthy bone marrow donors made up the cohort. At the time of sampling, all cohort members were nominally healthy, though unrecorded immune exposures were likely present. The donor was CMV seronegative and was included in the group of over 300 seronegative cohort members. A peripheral blood sample was provided by each donor, and peripheral blood mononuclear cells were used for TCR beta sequencing. The Qiagen DNeasy Blood Extraction Kit was used to extract genomic DNA from the blood cell samples. The germline V gene supplies CDR1 SGHDT and CDR2 YYEEEE. The junction carries 18 bases between V and J, which are trimmed by 5 bases and 3 bases respectively. The CDR3 starts with the cysteine, ends with the phenylalanine, and has 15 residues. Of the read, only the CDR3 DNA is kept; its 45 bases are in frame from base 1. Library preparation used the immunoSEQ multiplex PCR assay. For the multiplex PCR, a mixture combining 60 forward primers for TCR Vbeta segments and 13 reverse primers for TCR Jbeta segments was used. The CDR3 region of rearranged TCR beta genes was amplified from genomic DNA with a multiplex PCR assay. The Illumina HiSeq System was used to sequence the amplified TCR beta libraries as 87-base-pair reads. As for the authors' bioinformatics: A later analysis tallied tens of millions of unique TCR beta chains across the 666 repertoires, and approximately 11 million of those chains were shared by two or more donors. Raw reads were error-corrected and collapsed into unique sequences by a nearest-neighbor algorithm in which closely related sequences were merged to remove PCR and sequencing errors. CDR3 sequences were aligned to IMGT reference sequences to assign V, D and J gene segments. For a sequence to be retained, a match of at least six nucleotides was required to both a V gene segment and a J gene segment. A rearrangement counted as productive if the CDR3 had no stop codons and remained in frame with V and J, and every other rearrangement counted as non-productive. Following IMGT convention, CDR3 was defined as the stretch from the second conserved V-encoded cysteine up to the conserved J-encoded phenylalanine. The earlier analysis of about 610 of the donors excluded sequences that lacked an unambiguous match to a single V gene segment. In an earlier analysis of 587 of the donors, a V segment was called functional when productive rearrangements were above 56.7%, and segregating when the standard deviation between donors exceeded 5%. A statistical classification framework was built to diagnose cytomegalovirus status from the catalog of TCR beta chain sequences. In a later analysis, TCR nucleotide sequences were compared against IMGT/GENE-DB human TR gene sequences so that V and J genes could be assigned. The TCRdist pipeline was used in a later analysis to assign CDR3 sequences and most-parsimonious VDJ recombination scenarios. In a later analysis, each TCR beta chain was defined by its CDR3 amino acid sequence together with its V-gene family, and reads lacking a unique V-gene family were excluded. To address suspected cross-contamination and a sequencing artifact, a later analysis removed 592 highly shared, low-generation-probability nucleotide sequences. A later analysis calculated a clonal expansion index for each public chain from normalized within-repertoire ranks of inferred template counts. In a later analysis, generation probabilities were computed with a VDJ recombination model fitted to out-of-frame rearrangements, and the resulting probabilities were checked against IGoR. In a later analysis, TCR-TCR, TCR-HLA and TCR-CMV co-occurrence was scored with hypergeometric tests, and a repertoire-size bias correction was applied to TCR pairs. In a later analysis, false discovery rates were estimated by permuting HLA or CMV assignments 20 times. In a later analysis, co-occurring TCRs were grouped with DBSCAN, and TCRdist sequence similarity was added when clustering was performed within HLA-allele-positive subsets. Repertoires with fewer than 30,000 or more than 120,000 public chains, plus five repertoires with anomalous nucleotide sharing, were excluded from co-occurrence clustering. In its TCRdb copy, this immuneACCESS table keeps in-frame sequences only and misses some clones. Where compared with another copy, unresolved V genes explain less than half of these, and the others have no known cause. The V and J calls and clone size come from that table; D and trimming were worked out from the DNA. In all, the sample holds about 110,000 clones, and roughly 73% of those were seen once. Of the sample, about 2.3% is held by the ten largest clones.

As concerns this clone: What this receptor recognizes is not known. Per-nucleotide qualities are absent, and no much larger clonotype sits a single base away. Other DNA sequences in this sample translate to the same CDR3.

Study-level results and caveats: A cluster of highly shared sequence variants was judged likely to be a technical artifact of the sequencing pipeline. Because some donors lacked HLA typing at each locus, the association tests relied only on the typed subset. Correlated functional status among segregating V segments might be attributable to linkage disequilibrium, but an unknown experimental factor could not be ruled out. Because counts were too low, about 17 rarely observed V segments, including chromosome 9 orphons, were excluded from the earlier analysis of around 590 of the donors. A further reported finding was that TCR beta sequences accurately predicted the HLA-A and HLA-B alleles for most subjects in the first cohort. Most TCR sequences were seen in very few donors, while some public TCRs were found in many individuals. A later analysis associated 15,000 or so TCR beta sequences with specific HLA alleles at a false discovery rate of 0.05. A total of 150 or so TCR beta chains were listed by the study as associated with cytomegalovirus. A later analysis found that most CMV-associated TCR beta chains appeared HLA-restricted, with HLA associations seemingly driven largely by CMV exposure. In a later analysis, HLA-associated TCR beta chains were found to be more clonally expanded and to have lower generation probabilities than equally common non-associated chains. Broadly in line with IMGT annotations, most TCR beta V segments showed up in productive rearrangements about 87% or about 30% of the time in an earlier analysis of approximately 640 of the donors. V-gene and J-gene trimming of TCR beta chains was associated with a missense DCLRE1C variant in a later genetic analysis, and the association was replicated in an independent cohort. Roughly uniform sequencing depth across donors was assumed in presence/absence analyses, although this assumption may not hold. Assigning TCR associations to individual alleles was difficult when HLA alleles, especially DR and DQ, strongly co-occurred. In a later analysis, several top co-occurrence clusters were reported to appear linked to parvovirus B19, influenza, CMV and Epstein-Barr virus. The authors suggested that the approach could potentially be extended to other disease states and immunological phenotypes. Compared with the 666-donor mean, donors in an Asian-associated ancestry cluster had fewer N-insertions in productive TCRs, according to a later genetic analysis. This cohort had only TCR beta chains sequenced, and the lack of alpha or paired-chain data limited which features could be detected. In vitro tests confirmed that a few of the cytomegalovirus-associated TCR beta chains recognize cytomegalovirus antigens. A later analysis found that TCR association rates varied across HLA loci, with DRB1 alleles showing the most associated TCRs and HLA-C alleles the fewest. Because the 87-base-pair reads could not distinguish some IMGT-functional V segments, including TRBV6-2 and TRBV6-3, those segments were excluded. In both the original and validation cohorts, the classifier was reported to diagnose cytomegalovirus status with high specificity and sensitivity. For the cohort, immune exposure information was limited to CMV serostatus.

The sample was PBMCs. This sequence was found in a man between 35 and 55 years old in good health and CMV-seronegative. Recombination joined TRBV5-6 with TRBJ2-7; TRBD1 is possibly the D segment (5 matching bases). The DNA sequence is given as TGTGCCAGCAGTAGGGGCCAGGGCTCGAACTACGAGCAGTACTTC. Its translation reads: CASSRGQGSNYEQYF.